This T cell receptor beta chain derives from a study of T cells in Graves' hyperthyroidism and ophthalmopathy. The CDR3 totals 15 residues. V was clipped by 3 bases and J by 1 base, with 12 bases between them. Germline V CDR1 and CDR2: LGHDT, YNNKEL (reference sequence). Authors of the study amplified TCR beta CDR3 regions from RNA transcripts. Using the HTBI primer set, a first-round RT-PCR was run on the TCR CDR3. MiXCR, applied by TCRdb to the multiplex PCR reads, yields one record per CDR3 protein. The data show under 350,000 distinct CDR3 sequences, about 17% seen once. In its sample, this clonotype was seen many times.

The receptor was derived from a woman aged 55 to 70 with Graves' ophthalmopathy. The chain couples TRBV3-1 to TRBJ2-5; D call uncertain. The sequenced sample was blood. DNA of the CDR3: TGTGCCAGCAGCCAGGGCGATTTGACCCAAGAGACCCAGTACTTC. The encoded protein is CASSQGDLTQETQYF.